This TCR beta chain was found in a study of T cells in tuberculosis. TCR-alpha and TCR-beta chains were sequenced unpaired. Clones were sequenced by immunoSEQ multiplex PCR, and TCRdb holds only the in-frame ones, with some missing. Among roughly 60,000 clones, under 90% were seen once, and the ten largest hold around 13%. The CDR3 is 11 residues long. Germline CDR1 is SGHTA and CDR2 is FQGNSA. In the case of this clone: Compared with germline, one end of the junction differs, possibly owing to a read error.

Study-level points and caveats: The stringent gate may have excluded weak CD1B-GMM tetramer binders.

Sorting used thawed, overnight-rested PBMC stained with anti-CD3, a viability dye and GMM-loaded CD1B tetramer. The CD1B tetramers carried C32 glucose monomycolate purified from Rhodococcus equi. From each donor, roughly 100,000 tetramer-negative cells were sorted. This TCR came from an adult woman with latent tuberculosis. Input material: CD1b-GMM tetramer-negative cells sorted from PBMCs. This chain links TRBV7-2 with TRBJ2-7; D remains ambiguous. The CDR3 bases are TGTGCCAGCAGCTACTCCGACGAGCAGTACTTC. Translating gives CASSYSDEQYF.